This passage covers 31 T cell receptor beta chains from one sample sequenced in a study of siplizumab effects on memory and regulatory T cells. This table comes from immunoSEQ multiplex PCR, and its TCRdb copy is limited to in-frame clones, with some not included. The sample yields about 52,000 clones, under 98% seen once. The sequenced material came from naive CD4+ T cells sorted from blood. Source of these receptors: a human donor in good health.

V usage is TRBV9 and J usage is TRBJ1-3, with 9 bases aligning to TRBD1. This CDR3 has 17 amino acids. Unmatched junction bases numbered 9, after V lost 3 bases and J lost 2 bases. Per germline, CDR1 SGDLS and CDR2 YYNGEE. This CDR3 reads CASSARPGTGTGNTIYF. CDR3 DNA: TGTGCCAGCAGCGCCCGTCCCGGGACAGGGACTGGAAACACCATATATTTT.

J is TRBJ2-7 and V is TRBV19; D is undetermined. V was shortened by 3 bases and J by 2 bases, with 11 bases between the two germline ends. The length of the CDR3 is 14 residues. The germline V gene encodes CDR1 LNHDA and CDR2 SQIVND (reference sequence). CDR3 in amino acids: CASSIKPGPYEQYF. For the CDR3, the DNA is TGTGCCAGTAGTATCAAGCCGGGCCCCTACGAGCAGTACTTC. Drawing the rest from reference TRBV19 and TRBJ2-7, the complete variable domain is DGGITQSPKYLFRKEGQNVTLSCEQNLNHDAMYWYRQDPGQGLRLIYYSQIVNDFQKGDIAEGYSVSREKKESFPLTVTSAQKNPTAFYLCASSIKPGPYEQYFGPGTRLTVT.

This clone was seen once. CDR3 sequence (DNA): TGTGCCAGCTCACCCTCCCTAGCGGAAAGAGACACCGGGGAGCTGTTTTTT. Its protein is CASSPSLAERDTGELFF. The chain recombines TRBV18 with TRBJ2-2; the match to TRBD2 covers 7 bases. In germline, CDR1 is KGHSH, CDR2 LQKENI. V shed 3 bases and J 3 bases; nucleotides not matched to a gene: 10. The CDR3 has 17 residues.

This clone showed up just once. The chain employs TRBV7-9 and TRBJ1-4, with 8 bases aligning to TRBD1. The J segment lost 8 bases and the V segment lost 6 bases, leaving 8 bases of the junction unmatched. There are 14 residues in the CDR3. Germline V gives CDR1 SEHNR, CDR2 FQNEAQ (reference sequence). CDR3 region: CASRPTGDNEKLFF. Here the CDR3 DNA reads TGTGCCAGCAGACCGACAGGGGACAACGAAAAACTGTTTTTT.

The rearrangement joins TRBV5-1 to TRBJ2-7; either TRBD1 or TRBD2 may supply D (5 bases each). Germline V gene lookup returns CDR1 SGHRS and CDR2 YFSETQ. There are 15 residues in the CDR3. Between the trimmed V and J ends, which lost 0 bases and 6 bases, there was a span of 16 bases. As DNA, the CDR3 is TGCGCCAGCAGCTTGGGGGACCCTAAAGCAGGCGAGCAGTACTTC. It is translated as CASSLGDPKAGEQYF.

The CDR3 reads CASSWDRFYGYTF. DNA of the CDR3: TGTGCCAGCAGCTGGGACAGATTCTATGGCTACACCTTC. J is TRBJ1-2 and V is TRBV27, with 7 bases aligning to TRBD1. Trimming removed 6 bases from V and 4 bases from J; junction bases left unmatched: 5. The germline V gene encodes CDR1 MNHEY and CDR2 SMNVEV (reference sequence). The CDR3 spans 13 residues.

CDR3 nucleotides: TGTGCCAGCACATCACGGGGAGGGTACAATGAGCAGTTCTTC. It translates to CASTSRGGYNEQFF. The rearrangement joins TRBV5-8 to TRBJ2-1; 7 bases fit TRBD2. Trimming at V came to 6 bases and at J to 4 bases, leaving 7 bases not matched to a gene. The V gene's germline CDR1 is SGHTS and CDR2 YDEGEE. The CDR3 spans 14 residues.

Concerning this clone itself: The junction and the germline gene differ at one end; a read error may be behind it. The CDR3 loop is CASSSDRGGTGELFF. DNA of the CDR3: TGTGCTAGCAGCTCCGACAGGGGGGGAACCGGGGAGCTGTTTTTT. The chain links TRBV7-7 to TRBJ2-2; 9 bases match TRBD1. Germline-derived CDR1 and CDR2 are SSHAT and FNYEAQ (reference sequence). The CDR3 covers 15 residues.

This clone was detected only once. V usage is TRBV20-1 and J usage is TRBJ2-5, with D hard to call. CDR3 length: 10 residues. Germline V gene lookup returns CDR1 DFQATT and CDR2 SNEGSKA (reference sequence). Trimming left V 3 bases short and J 5 bases short, with 4 bases between. CDR3: CSARKETQYF. CDR3 bases: TGCAGTGCTAGGAAGGAGACCCAGTACTTC.

V is TRBV5-1 and J is TRBJ2-3; TRBD1 aligns across 9 bases. J was trimmed by 2 bases and V by 5 bases; bases with no gene match: 6. CDR1 and CDR2 from the germline V gene are SGHRS and YFSETQ. The CDR3 has 15 amino acids. The DNA of the CDR3 is TGCGCCAGCAGGCCCACAGGGGGCTACACAGATACGCAGTATTTT. It yields the protein CASRPTGGYTDTQYF.

This chain uses TRBV11-3 with TRBJ2-2, with no clear D. CDR3 size: 15 residues. Trimming removed 3 bases at V and 2 bases at J, with 10 bases between. Germline-derived CDR1 and CDR2 are SGHNT and YENEEA. The CDR3 sequence is CASSFRSRNTGELFF. DNA for the CDR3: TGTGCCAGCAGCTTCCGAAGCAGAAACACCGGGGAGCTGTTTTTT. The full variable domain, rest sourced from reference TRBV11-3 and TRBJ2-2, is EAGVVQSPRYKIIEKKQPVAFWCNPISGHNTLYWYLQNLGQGPELLIRYENEEAVDDSQLPKDRFSAERLKGVDSTLKIQPAELGDSAVYLCASSFRSRNTGELFFGEGSRLTVL.

The rearrangement links TRBV4-1 to TRBJ2-7; D ambiguous. Germline V CDR1 and CDR2: MGHRA, YSYEKL. The length of the CDR3 is 15 residues. V lost 4 bases and J lost 5, with 18 bases in between. Written as DNA, the CDR3 is TGCGCCAGCAGCCGAGTTCTCGGGTTCGGAAACGAGCAGTACTTC. The encoded protein is CASSRVLGFGNEQYF.

V gene TRBV5-1 combines with J gene TRBJ2-7, with D hard to call. CDR1 and CDR2 from the germline V gene are SGHRS and YFSETQ. The CDR3 sequence is 12 residues long. Deletions cut 6 bases from V and 1 base from J, with 8 bases between. The CDR3: CASKGSSYEQYF. CDR3 coding DNA: TGCGCCAGCAAAGGGTCTTCCTACGAGCAGTACTTC.

The chain carries TRBV5-4 and TRBJ1-3; D may be TRBD1 (5 bases). The CDR3 sequence is 15 residues long. In germline, CDR1 is SGHNT, CDR2 YYREEE (reference sequence). V lost 0 bases, J lost 2 bases, and 9 bases lay in between. The DNA for the CDR3 is TGTGCCAGCAGCTTGGTACCGGGGGCTGGAAACACCATATATTTT. Amino acids: CASSLVPGAGNTIYF.

The chain joins TRBV27 to TRBJ2-5, with D uncertain. CDR3 length equals 13 residues. V was shortened by 1 base and J by 5 bases, with 8 bases between the two germline ends. Germline V gene data show CDR1 as MNHEY and CDR2 as SMNVEV (reference sequence). The CDR3 protein is CASSLWGSETQYF. The DNA of the CDR3 is TGTGCCAGCAGTTTATGGGGTAGCGAGACCCAGTACTTC.

This chain links TRBV5-5 with TRBJ2-6; TRBD2 agrees at 7 bases. J lost 4 bases, V lost 2 bases, and 6 bases had no gene match. This CDR3 contains 16 residues. Germline lookup yields CDR1 SGHKS and CDR2 YYEKEE (reference sequence). CDR3 protein: CASSFSAGSGANVLTF. CDR3 bases: TGTGCCAGCAGCTTCTCAGCGGGATCCGGGGCCAACGTCCTGACTTTC.

The rearrangement links TRBV6-5 to TRBJ2-1; the D gene could be TRBD1 or TRBD2 (5 bases each). The CDR3 is 13 residues long. Germline CDR1 reads MNHEY; CDR2 reads SVGAGI. V lost 7 bases to trimming and J lost 8 bases, with 15 bases between them. CDR3 coding DNA: TGTGCCAGCACCCGGACACCCGGGGATGAGCAGTTCTTC. Residues: CASTRTPGDEQFF.

The chain uses TRBV6-6 and TRBJ1-2, with 8 bases fitting TRBD1. This CDR3 has 12 residues. In germline, CDR1 is MNHNY, CDR2 SVGAGI (reference sequence). J was trimmed by 6 bases and V by 8 bases; bases with no gene match: 5. The CDR3 here is CASGRTGNGYTF. As DNA, the CDR3 is TGTGCCAGCGGGAGGACAGGGAATGGCTACACCTTC.

V usage is TRBV6-5 and J usage is TRBJ1-2; D is possibly TRBD1 (6 bases). The CDR3 runs to 15 residues. In germline, CDR1 is MNHEY, CDR2 SVGAGI. V was pared by 0 bases and J by 2 bases, with 10 bases between. The CDR3 DNA reads as TGTGCCAGCAGTTACTCCGGGGGCACAAACTATGGCTACACCTTC. Amino acids: CASSYSGGTNYGYTF.

The rearrangement joins TRBV2 to TRBJ1-1; a possible D gene is TRBD1 (6 bases). The germline V gene encodes CDR1 SNHLY and CDR2 FYNNEI. The CDR3 consists of 13 residues. The V and J ends lost 6 bases and 2 bases respectively, with 10 bases between them. DNA of the CDR3: TGTGCCAGCAGGAAACAGGGAAACACTGAAGCTTTCTTT. It specifies CASRKQGNTEAFF.

J is TRBJ2-6 and V is TRBV6-1; possibly TRBD1 for D (5 bases). The CDR3 is made up of 18 amino acids. Trimming removed 4 bases from V and 2 bases from J, with 18 bases in between. Per the germline V gene, CDR1 is MNHNS and CDR2 is SASEGT. The chain's CDR3 is CASSGISGIFAGANVLTF. CDR3 nucleotide sequence: TGTGCCAGCAGTGGTATTTCAGGGATTTTTGCTGGGGCCAACGTCCTGACTTTC.

The chain recombines TRBV25-1 with TRBJ2-3; TRBD2 aligns across 11 bases. J was trimmed by 0 bases and V by 7 bases; bases with no gene match: 3. The CDR3 has 15 residues. Germline-derived CDR1 and CDR2 are MGHDK and SYGVNS. The CDR3 DNA reads TGTGCCAGCACCGGGACTAGCGGCAGCACAGATACGCAGTATTTT. This encodes CASTGTSGSTDTQYF. Using reference TRBV25-1 and TRBJ2-3 for the parts outside the CDR3, the full variable domain is EADIYQTPRYLVIGTGKKITLECSQTMGHDKMYWYQQDPGMELHLIHYSYGVNSTEKGDLSSESTVSRIRTEHFPLTLESARPSHTSQYLCASTGTSGSTDTQYFGPGTRLTVL.

The V call is TRBV9, the J call TRBJ2-1; 10 bases map to TRBD1. Trimming removed 4 bases from V and 8 bases from J; junction bases left unmatched: 9. Germline V gene sequence: CDR1 SGDLS, CDR2 YYNGEE. The CDR3 loop spans 15 amino acids. The CDR3 DNA reads TGTGCCAGCAGCACACAGACAGGGGGCTTATATGAGCAGTTCTTC. Encoded protein: CASSTQTGGLYEQFF.

The CDR3 DNA reads as TGTGCCAGCAGTTCCCCGTTCGGTGGACCCTACAATGAGCAGTTCTTC. This translates into CASSSPFGGPYNEQFF. This chain connects TRBV28 to TRBJ2-1, with no clear D. The CDR3 has 16 amino acids. V dropped 4 bases and J dropped 2 bases, with 15 bases sitting between them. The V gene's germline CDR1 is MDHEN and CDR2 SYDVKM.

V gene TRBV19 combines with J gene TRBJ2-7, with a tentative D call TRBD2 (6 bases). The germline gives CDR1 LNHDA, CDR2 SQIVND (reference sequence). V lost 3 bases, J lost 3 bases, and 12 bases lay in between. The CDR3 has 14 residues. CDR3 protein: CASSIAGGIYEQYF. The CDR3 DNA reads TGTGCCAGTAGTATCGCTGGGGGGATCTACGAGCAGTACTTC.

This clone was detected only once. This chain uses TRBV7-3 with TRBJ2-1; 9 bases are a match to TRBD1. The CDR3 is 16 residues long. With 4 bases clipped from V and 5 bases from J, the junction kept 9 bases outside the gene matches. The germline V gene has CDR1 SGHTA and CDR2 FQGTGA. The chain's CDR3 is CASSSNTGTGNNEQFF. The CDR3, as DNA: TGTGCCAGCAGCTCTAATACCGGGACAGGGAACAATGAGCAGTTCTTC.

This clone was observed a few times. V usage is TRBV29-1 and J usage is TRBJ1-1; D gene uncertain. Germline V gene lookup returns CDR1 SQVTM and CDR2 ANQGSEA. The CDR3 totals 11 residues. V dropped 4 bases and J dropped 1 base, with 4 bases sitting between them. CDR3 sequence reads: CSVASNTEAFF. The CDR3 DNA reads as TGCAGCGTTGCTTCGAACACTGAAGCTTTCTTT. Complete variable domain (other parts from reference TRBV29-1 and TRBJ1-1): SAVISQKPSRDICQRGTSLTIQCQVDSQVTMMFWYRQQPGQSLTLIATANQGSEATYESGFVIDKFPISRPNLTFSTLTVSNMSPEDSSIYLCSVASNTEAFFGQGTRLTVV.

This clone was seen a single time. This sequence joins TRBV6-6 and TRBJ1-1; perhaps TRBD1 as D (5 bases). The germline gives CDR1 MNHNY, CDR2 SVGAGI (reference sequence). Trimming took off 4 bases at V and 6 bases at J, with 12 bases between the two ends. The CDR3 loop spans 13 amino acids. The CDR3 here is CASSSGRGAEAFF. CDR3 DNA sequence: TGTGCCAGCAGTTCAGGGCGAGGGGCTGAAGCTTTCTTT.

The chain recombines TRBV11-3 with TRBJ2-7; D is unclear. This CDR3 has 13 residues. Germline assignment: CDR1 SGHNT and CDR2 YENEEA. V was pared by 4 bases and J by 3 bases, with 10 bases between. The CDR3 nucleotides read TGTGCCAGCAGCTCCGATGGGGTCTACGAGCAGTACTTC. Protein: CASSSDGVYEQYF. The whole variable domain, filled in from reference TRBV11-3 and TRBJ2-7, reads EAGVVQSPRYKIIEKKQPVAFWCNPISGHNTLYWYLQNLGQGPELLIRYENEEAVDDSQLPKDRFSAERLKGVDSTLKIQPAELGDSAVYLCASSSDGVYEQYFGPGTRLTVT.

The V call is TRBV2, the J call TRBJ2-2; 12 bases match TRBD1. In germline, CDR1 is SNHLY, CDR2 FYNNEI. The CDR3 runs 15 residues. J was trimmed by 4 bases and V by 4 bases; bases with no gene match: 1. The CDR3 nucleotides read TGTGCCAGCAGTGGGGACAGGGGGCGCACCGGGGAGCTGTTTTTT. Its protein product is CASSGDRGRTGELFF.

The V call is TRBV27, the J call TRBJ2-1, with D uncertain. The germline V gene has CDR1 MNHEY and CDR2 SMNVEV (reference sequence). This CDR3 region has 13 residues. The V end lost 2 bases, the J end lost 9 bases, and 11 bases lay between the germline ends. For the CDR3, the DNA is TGTGCCAGCAGTTTAGGGCATCGGGTTGAGCAGTTCTTC. Translating gives CASSLGHRVEQFF.